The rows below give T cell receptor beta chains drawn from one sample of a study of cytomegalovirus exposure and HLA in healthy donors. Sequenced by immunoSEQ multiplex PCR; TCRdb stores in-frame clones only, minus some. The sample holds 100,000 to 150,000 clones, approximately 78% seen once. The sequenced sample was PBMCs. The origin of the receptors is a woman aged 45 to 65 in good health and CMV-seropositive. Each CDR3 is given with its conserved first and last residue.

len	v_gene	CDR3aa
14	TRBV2	CASSEEGVGEKLFF
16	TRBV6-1	CASSEYSGDGGETQYF
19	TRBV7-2	CASSLSFSWGTGGRNEQFF
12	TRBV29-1	CSAGHSNEKLFF
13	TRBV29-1	CSVDLPGSYEQYF
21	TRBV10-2	CASFGYKGDRVGRGRGNTIYF
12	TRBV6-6	CASRPRTGELFF
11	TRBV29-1	CSVVSGDGYTF
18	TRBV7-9	CASSLVFVPGTSFNEQFF
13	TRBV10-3	CAISEGTPREQYF
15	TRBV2	CASREPGQGSYEQYF
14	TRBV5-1	CASSLQGGHNEQFF
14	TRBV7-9	CASSLQGRNTEAFF
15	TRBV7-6	CASRQNRDRIHEQFF
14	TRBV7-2	CASSSDRVSDTQYF
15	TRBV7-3	CASSLSGGAHYGYTF
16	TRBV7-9	CASSSTGGGIQETQYF
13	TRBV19	CASSIPGGTEAFF
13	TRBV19	CASSGLAGETQYF
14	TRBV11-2	CASSFTGGEYEQYF
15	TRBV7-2	CASSPLGDRGLPQYF
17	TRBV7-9	CASSHRDFSSSYNEQFF
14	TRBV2	CASSVWTGVTEAFF
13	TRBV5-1	CASSPIWGDGYTF
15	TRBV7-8	CASSLVMTENSPLHF
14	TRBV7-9	CASSLSGGSYEQYF
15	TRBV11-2	CASSQGAGPYVVQYF
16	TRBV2	CASNLFGLLNTGELFF
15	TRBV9	CASSEQGYSSYEQYF
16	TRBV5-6	CASKRTGQGILKTQYF